These 21 T cell receptor beta chains came from one sample sequenced in a study of cytomegalovirus exposure and HLA in healthy donors. PCR primers comprised 60 Vbeta and 13 Jbeta primers. Here immunoSEQ multiplex PCR was the method, and the copy in TCRdb shows in-frame clones only, minus some. The table lists some 140,000 clones, 60% to 80% of them singletons. Sequenced material: PBMCs. Receptors originate from a man aged 30 to 39 in good health and CMV-seronegative.

The chain links TRBV5-4 to TRBJ2-1, with a tentative D call TRBD1 (5 bases). Germline V lookup: CDR1 SGHNT, CDR2 YYREEE (reference sequence). The CDR3 is made up of 14 amino acids. V lost 0 bases to trimming and J lost 3 bases, with 7 bases between them. The CDR3 coding sequence is TGTGCCAGCAGCTTGGACAGGTACTACAATGAGCAGTTCTTC. This codes for CASSLDRYYNEQFF.

The CDR3 DNA is TGCAGCGTTGACCAGGGGGGTTCCTACGAGCAGTACTTC. It specifies CSVDQGGSYEQYF. This rearrangement joins TRBV29-1 to TRBJ2-7; D perhaps matches TRBD1 (7 bases). CDR3 length: 13 amino acids. Germline assignment: CDR1 SQVTM and CDR2 ANQGSEA. The ends were cut back, 3 bases at V and 1 base at J, with 10 bases in the middle.

The chain employs TRBV29-1 and TRBJ1-4, with TRBD1 matching over 9 bases. The CDR3 spans 12 residues. V lost 6 bases and J lost 5; bases outside the gene matches: 1. CDR1 is SQVTM, CDR2 ANQGSEA, per germline. CDR3 bases: TGCAGCGTAGGACAGGGGAATGAAAAACTGTTTTTT. This encodes CSVGQGNEKLFF.

The rearrangement uses TRBV19 and TRBJ2-7, with D possibly being TRBD1 (6 bases). V was pared by 4 bases and J by 3 bases, with 10 bases between. CDR3 size: 13 residues. Germline V gene sequence: CDR1 LNHDA, CDR2 SQIVND (reference sequence). The CDR3 nucleotides are TGTGCCAGTAGTAGGCGGACAGACTACGAGCAGTACTTC. It codes for CASSRRTDYEQYF.

This chain connects TRBV20-1 to TRBJ1-2; D remains ambiguous. Trimming took off 3 bases at V and 4 bases at J, with 6 bases between the two ends. Germline CDR1 reads DFQATT; CDR2 reads SNEGSKA (reference sequence). The CDR3 is 11 amino acids. CDR3 nucleotide sequence: TGCAGTGCTAGCTACGGCTATGGCTACACCTTC. Its protein is CSASYGYGYTF.

This sequence joins TRBV7-6 and TRBJ2-5, with 7 bases lining up with TRBD2. Germline trimming cut 4 bases from V and 3 bases from J; bases unmatched to any gene: 8. The CDR3 extends over 15 amino acids. From germline, CDR1 is SGHVS and CDR2 FNYEAQ. The CDR3 sequence: CASSSLLAVEETQYF. CDR3 coding DNA: TGTGCCAGCAGCTCCCTTCTAGCGGTAGAAGAGACCCAGTACTTC. Using reference TRBV7-6 and TRBJ2-5 for the parts outside the CDR3, the full variable domain is GAGVSQSPRYKVTKRGQDVALRCDPISGHVSLYWYRQALGQGPEFLTYFNYEAQQDKSGLPNDRFSAERPEGSISTLTIQRTEQRDSAMYRCASSSLLAVEETQYFGPGTRLLVL.

The chain carries TRBV11-1 and TRBJ2-3, with a weak D call TRBD1 (6 bases). V was pared by 1 base and J by 1 base, with 12 bases between. The CDR3 runs to 16 residues. The germline V gene has CDR1 SGHAT and CDR2 FQDESV (reference sequence). The CDR3 is CASSLGQELRTDTQYF. DNA of the CDR3: TGTGCCAGCAGCTTAGGACAGGAGCTACGCACAGATACGCAGTATTTT.

In DNA form, the CDR3 reads TGTGCCAGCAGTGTGGCAGGGAAGGACGAGCAGTACTTC. Translation gives CASSVAGKDEQYF. This chain uses TRBV2 with TRBJ2-7, with D possibly being TRBD1 (5 bases). Per germline, CDR1 SNHLY and CDR2 FYNNEI. V dropped 4 bases and J dropped 5 bases, with 12 bases sitting between them. The CDR3 length is 13 residues. The whole variable domain, remainder taken from reference TRBV2 and TRBJ2-7, is EPEVTQTPSHQVTQMGQEVILRCVPISNHLYFYWYRQILGQKVEFLVSFYNNEISEKSEIFDDQFSVERPDGSNFTLKIRSTKLEDSAMYFCASSVAGKDEQYFGPGTRLTVT.

The J gene is TRBJ2-7, the V gene TRBV6-6; 7 bases line up with TRBD2. V lost 6 bases to trimming and J lost 0 bases; unmatched junction nucleotides: 8. Germline lookup yields CDR1 MNHNY and CDR2 SVGAGI (reference sequence). The CDR3 extends over 15 amino acids. In DNA, the CDR3 is TGTGCCAGCAGCCGCAAGCGGGATTACTCCTACGAGCAGTACTTC. It yields the protein CASSRKRDYSYEQYF.

The V call is TRBV7-2, the J call TRBJ2-5; 8 nucleotides align to TRBD1. V was clipped by 0 bases and J by 2 bases; unmatched bases: 8. The germline CDR1 and CDR2 sequences are SGHTA and FQGNSA. This CDR3 contains 17 residues. The CDR3 protein is CASSLALGQGAQETQYF. CDR3 bases: TGTGCCAGCAGCTTAGCGTTAGGGCAGGGGGCTCAAGAGACCCAGTACTTC.

The V and J genes are TRBV10-1 and TRBJ2-1; D call uncertain. The germline CDR1 and CDR2 sequences are WNHNN and SYGVQD (reference sequence). V shed 3 bases and J shed 8 bases, with 11 bases lying between them. The CDR3 loop spans 13 amino acids. The CDR3 protein is CASSDPAADEQFF. CDR3 DNA sequence: TGCGCCAGCAGTGATCCGGCCGCGGATGAGCAGTTCTTC.

A remark on this clone: Other DNA sequences in this sample translate to the same CDR3. The CDR3 spells CAWSSGGSQHF. CDR3 DNA: TGTGCCTGGTCTTCGGGGGGGTCCCAGCATTTT. The gene calls are TRBV30 and TRBJ1-5; tentative D call: TRBD1 (5 bases). Germline CDR1 and CDR2: GTSNPN and SVGIG (reference sequence). The CDR3 runs 11 residues. V lost 5 bases and J lost 11, with 13 bases in between.

The chain couples TRBV11-2 to TRBJ2-6, with TRBD2 matching 14 bases. V trimming: 5 bases; J trimming: 2 bases; junction bases outside the gene matches: 5. The CDR3 has 18 amino acids. CDR1 and CDR2 from the germline V gene are SGHAT and FQNNGV. The CDR3 DNA follows: TGTGCCAGCAGCACCCGGACTAGCGGGAGGCCTGGGGCCAACGTCCTGACTTTC. Protein: CASSTRTSGRPGANVLTF.

About this clone: One end of the junction fails to match germline, which may point to a read error. The chain has TRBV9 and TRBJ2-3, with a weak D call TRBD2 (6 bases). The CDR3 has 17 amino acids. Per the germline V gene, CDR1 is SGDLS and CDR2 is YYNGEE. CDR3 region: CASRVDGSPSSTDTQYF. The DNA of the CDR3 is TGTGCCAGCAGAGTAGACGGGAGCCCCTCTAGCACAGATACGCAGTATTTT.

Comment on this clone: Other DNA sequences in this specimen translate into the identical CDR3. The rearrangement uses TRBV5-1 and TRBJ2-7; D call uncertain. Trimming left V 4 bases short and J 0 bases short, with 14 bases between. The germline V gene encodes CDR1 SGHRS and CDR2 YFSETQ. The CDR3 has 15 amino acids. The CDR3 nucleotides read TGCGCCAGCAGCCCCTATGGAGCGTCCTCCTACGAGCAGTACTTC. Amino acid sequence: CASSPYGASSYEQYF. The full variable domain, in which reference TRBV5-1 and TRBJ2-7 provide the parts outside the CDR3, is KAGVTQTPRYLIKTRGQQVTLSCSPISGHRSVSWYQQTPGQGLQFLFEYFSETQRNKGNFPGRFSGRQFSNSRSEMNVSTLELGDSALYLCASSPYGASSYEQYFGPGTRLTVT.

The rearrangement joins TRBV27 to TRBJ1-6, with 11 bases lining up with TRBD1. The V and J ends lost 7 bases and 10 bases, in that order; junction bases with no gene match: 9. Germline loops: CDR1 MNHEY, CDR2 SMNVEV (reference sequence). The CDR3 is made up of 15 amino acids. CDR3 residues: CASTPMGQGVSPLHF. The CDR3 DNA reads TGTGCCAGCACCCCTATGGGACAGGGGGTCTCACCCCTCCACTTT.

The chain is built from TRBV5-6 and TRBJ2-5; D gene unclear. Trimming took 4 bases from V and 6 from J, leaving 13 bases between them. CDR1 and CDR2 (germline): SGHDT, YYEEEE. This CDR3 has 13 residues. The CDR3 loop is CASSGGVLKTQYF. In DNA form, the CDR3 reads TGTGCCAGCAGCGGCGGAGTTTTAAAGACCCAGTACTTC.

J is TRBJ2-7 and V is TRBV2, with a weak D call TRBD1 (7 bases). The germline V and J ends were trimmed by 6 bases and 4 bases, with 22 bases remaining between them. The CDR3 totals 16 residues. Germline CDR1 and CDR2: SNHLY and FYNNEI. The CDR3, as DNA: TGTGCCAGCAGCCCCGGAGGGGGCCCGCTGAGATACGAGCAGTACTTC. It codes for CASSPGGGPLRYEQYF.

This chain links TRBV6-5 with TRBJ1-1; D is unclear. Trimming stripped 0 bases from V and 2 bases from J, with 7 bases between. This CDR3 comprises 14 residues. CDR1 is MNHEY and CDR2 is SVGAGI in the germline V gene. CDR3 loop: CASSYSQANTEAFF. For the CDR3, the DNA is TGTGCCAGCAGTTACTCCCAGGCTAACACTGAAGCTTTCTTT.

This chain joins TRBV6-1 and TRBJ1-2; 9 bases are a match to TRBD1. V dropped 10 bases and J dropped 5; count of bases not matched to a gene: 14. Germline V gene lookup returns CDR1 MNHNS and CDR2 SASEGT. The CDR3 is 15 residues long. The CDR3 region has the DNA TGTGCCACGACACAGGGGGCGCCAGGAACTTATGGCTACACCTTC. This gives the protein CATTQGAPGTYGYTF.

The chain links TRBV25-1 to TRBJ2-3; TRBD1 might be the D (6 bases). Trimming shortened V by 2 bases and J by 4 bases, and 7 bases separated the two germline ends. The germline V gene encodes CDR1 MGHDK and CDR2 SYGVNS. This CDR3 has 13 amino acids. The DNA of the CDR3 is TGTGCCAGCAGTGAAGGGACACCAGATACGCAGTATTTT. It encodes CASSEGTPDTQYF.